A selection of T cell receptor beta chains follows, all from one sample in a study of blood T cell repertoires in COVID-19. Profiling relied on immunoSEQ multiplex PCR, and the TCRdb table lists in-frame clones only, not all of them. The table includes over 200,000 clones, roughly 85% detected once. The specimen was PBMCs or T cells enriched from blood (not recorded which). The receptors shown here come from a man aged 35-49 years who had recovered from COVID-19. Both conserved end residues are part of each CDR3. D genes are given only for firm matches. A row's size may be missing; if present it is once, few, many or a size class.

>TRBD1|TRBJ2-3|TRBV5-1|14|-
CASSVTGVTDTQYF
TGCGCCAGCAGCGTGACAGGGGTGACAGATACGCAGTATTTT
>-|TRBJ2-7|TRBV7-9|14|-
CASREAGESYEQYF
TGTGCCAGCAGAGAGGCCGGGGAATCTTACGAGCAGTACTTC
>-|TRBJ2-7|TRBV7-2|12|-
CASSLSGYEQYF
TGTGCCAGCAGCCTAAGTGGCTACGAGCAGTACTTC
>-|TRBJ1-1|TRBV29-1|14|-
CSVVLRVWTTEAFF
TGCAGCGTGGTCCTGAGGGTGTGGACCACTGAAGCTTTCTTT
>TRBD2|TRBJ2-7|TRBV19|15|-
CASSIASREVDEQYF
TGTGCCAGTAGTATCGCGTCGCGGGAGGTTGACGAGCAGTACTTC
>-|TRBJ1-2|TRBV6-5|15|-
CASSYQRTDNYGYTF
TGTGCCAGCAGTTACCAGCGGACAGACAACTATGGCTACACCTTC
>TRBD1|TRBJ1-1|TRBV28|15|-
CASSLDGQGETEAFF
TGTGCCAGCAGTTTGGACGGACAGGGGGAAACTGAAGCTTTCTTT
>-|TRBJ1-6|TRBV3-1/TRBV3-2|17|-
CASSQGWRTEYNSPLHF
TGTGCCAGCAGCCAAGGATGGAGGACCGAGTATAATTCACCCCTCCACTTT
>TRBD1|TRBJ2-1|TRBV11-1|14|-
CASSQQGMDNEQFF
TGTGCCAGCAGCCAACAGGGGATGGACAATGAGCAGTTCTTC
>TRBD1|TRBJ1-4|TRBV7-2|16|once
CASSLTWTGSNEKLFF
TGTGCCAGCAGCTTAACCTGGACAGGCTCTAATGAAAAACTGTTTTTT
>-|TRBJ2-7|TRBV29-1|12|-
CSVDVTPGEQYF
TGCAGCGTTGACGTTACCCCGGGCGAGCAGTACTTC
>TRBD2|TRBJ2-2|TRBV6-6|14|-
CASFWGGNTGELFF
TGTGCCAGCTTCTGGGGGGGTAACACCGGGGAGCTGTTTTTT
>-|TRBJ2-2|TRBV15|17|-
CATSRLGANANTGELFF
TGTGCCACCAGCAGGTTAGGGGCAAACGCGAACACCGGGGAGCTGTTTTTT
>-|TRBJ1-2|TRBV15|14|-
CATSPDQGSYGYTF
TGTGCCACCAGCCCCGACCAGGGCAGCTATGGCTACACCTTC
>TRBD1|TRBJ1-2|TRBV27|14|-
CASSPETGTYGYTF
TGTGCCAGCAGTCCCGAGACAGGGACCTATGGCTACACCTTC
>-|TRBJ1-1|TRBV19|14|few
CASSPQSMNTEAFF
TGTGCCAGTAGCCCACAGAGCATGAACACTGAAGCTTTCTTT
>-|TRBJ2-3|TRBV7-9|12|-
CASGRGSDTQYF
TGTGCCAGCGGAAGAGGTTCTGATACGCAGTATTTT
>TRBD2|TRBJ2-3|TRBV5-1|16|-
CASSLTSGQSTDTQYF
TGCGCCAGCAGCTTAACTAGCGGTCAAAGCACAGATACGCAGTATTTT
>-|TRBJ1-2|TRBV27|14|-
CASSDGAQSYGYTF
TGTGCCAGCAGTGACGGAGCCCAATCCTATGGCTACACCTTC
>-|TRBJ1-2|TRBV14|13|-
CASSGQPNYGYTF
TGTGCCAGCAGCGGACAACCTAACTATGGCTACACCTTC
>TRBD2|TRBJ2-7|TRBV29-1|14|-
CSVESAGGPYEQYF
TGCAGCGTTGAGTCGGCGGGAGGCCCCTACGAGCAGTACTTC
>-|TRBJ1-2|TRBV18|14|-
CASSPVEGSGGYTF
TGTGCCAGCTCACCAGTGGAGGGCTCCGGTGGCTACACCTTC
>TRBD2|TRBJ2-1|TRBV9|15|-
CASSPREAVYNEQFF
TGTGCCAGCAGCCCGCGGGAGGCGGTCTACAATGAGCAGTTCTTC
>TRBD1|TRBJ1-1|TRBV9|15|few
CASSGTGGTNTEAFF
TGTGCCAGCAGCGGAACAGGGGGCACGAACACTGAAGCTTTCTTT
>-|TRBJ1-1|TRBV19|15|-
CASTAGWGGLSEAFF
TGTGCCAGTACCGCGGGCTGGGGGGGGTTATCTGAAGCTTTCTTT
>-|TRBJ2-5|TRBV12-3/TRBV12-4|13|-
CASSSNIGGTQYF
TGTGCCAGCAGTTCCAATATAGGGGGGACCCAGTACTTC
>-|TRBJ2-1|TRBV2|13|few
CASSPLAGYEQFF
TGTGCCAGCAGTCCCCTGGCAGGCTATGAGCAGTTCTTC
>TRBD1|TRBJ1-1|TRBV19|12|-
CASRDRGTEAFF
TGTGCCAGTCGGGACAGGGGGACTGAAGCTTTCTTT
>TRBD2|TRBJ2-7|TRBV30|19|-
CAWSAISLGTSGFPYEQYF
TGTGCCTGGAGTGCTATCAGCCTCGGGACTAGCGGCTTCCCCTACGAGCAGTACTTC
>TRBD2|TRBJ2-2|TRBV5-1|15|once
CASRLAGTNTGELFF
TGCGCCAGCAGACTAGCGGGAACGAACACCGGGGAGCTGTTTTTT
>TRBD1|TRBJ1-4|TRBV18|14|-
CASSLNEGTGPAVF
TGTGCCAGCTCACTAAACGAGGGGACAGGACCGGCGGTTTTT
>TRBD1|TRBJ1-2|TRBV28|14|-
CASSWGKGQKGYTF
TGTGCCAGCAGTTGGGGTAAGGGACAGAAAGGCTACACCTTC
>-|TRBJ2-1|TRBV5-6|15|once
CASSSEGRSYNEQFF
TGTGCCAGCAGCTCCGAGGGTAGATCCTACAATGAGCAGTTCTTC
>-|TRBJ2-5|TRBV7-3|15|-
CASSLMPGVQETQYF
TGTGCCAGCAGCTTAATGCCCGGGGTTCAAGAGACCCAGTACTTC
>-|TRBJ2-7|TRBV28|20|once
CASSLRWSTYTEGGSHEQYF
TGTGCCAGCAGTCTCCGGTGGAGTACCTATACAGAAGGGGGATCCCACGAGCAGTACTTC
>-|TRBJ1-2|TRBV9|14|once
CASSVGGMGQGYTF
TGTGCCAGCAGCGTGGGTGGAATGGGGCAAGGCTACACCTTC
>-|TRBJ2-5|TRBV7-3|13|-
CASSFGERETQYF
TGTGCCAGCAGCTTTGGGGAGAGAGAGACCCAGTACTTC
>TRBD2|TRBJ2-1|TRBV18|14|-
CASSGLASYNEQFF
TGTGCCAGCTCAGGACTAGCCTCCTACAATGAGCAGTTCTTC
>-|TRBJ2-6|TRBV7-2|15|-
CASSPRTAGANVLTF
TGTGCCAGCAGCCCAAGGACAGCTGGGGCCAACGTCCTGACTTTC
>-|TRBJ2-2|TRBV28|11|-
CATRDSGELFF
TGTGCCACTAGGGACTCCGGGGAGCTGTTTTTT